The present entry profiles one T cell receptor (beta chain) with its context. Its antigen is not identified. An end of the junction differs from the germline gene, which may be a read error. The CDR3 contains 16 residues. Germline values: CDR1 SGHAT, CDR2 FQNNGV. Unsorted bulk tissue of roughly 18-32 mg yielded co-extracted RNA and DNA. Each of the tumor samples contained in excess of 80% viable tumor cells. This sample is drawn from a study of tumor-infiltrating lymphocytes in primary liver carcinoma. Using a constant-region primer together with ProtoScript II reverse transcriptase, TCR beta cDNA was made from approximately 0.55 ug of total RNA. Employing slightly modified ARM-PCR, three nested multiplex PCR rounds were run, and these gave rise to the TCR beta libraries. Amplification in the first two PCR rounds was performed using TRBV1-TRBV30 forward primers and a C-beta reverse primer for approximately 10 cycles each. TCRdb re-derived calls from the multiplex PCR reads in MiXCR, one entry per CDR3 protein. The profile shows roughly 100,000 distinct CDR3 sequences, roughly 80% of them singletons.

Study-level findings and limits: Overlap in tumor-adjacent and tumor-blood pairs fell below that of tumor region pairs. Top clones occupying all five tumor regions numbered only about 7.5-24%.

The chain combines TRBV11-2 with TRBJ2-2; 7 bases line up with TRBD2. This sequence originates from a man aged 40-49 years with primary liver carcinoma and hepatitis B virus infection. Sequencing used liver tumor tissue from sampling region 3. Subset given: tumor region T3, left-lateral pole. The CDR3 DNA reads as TGTACCAGCAGCTCTTCTAGCGGTGCGAACACCGGGGAGCTGTTTTTT. This sequence encodes CTSSSSSGANTGELFF.